Listed here are 27 T cell receptor beta chains from one sample, sequenced in a study of T cells in Graves' hyperthyroidism and ophthalmopathy. Amplification yielded TCR beta CDR3 regions, with RNA transcripts as the source. A set of HTBI primers served as the primers for a first-round RT-PCR of the TCR CDR3. TCRdb called the multiplex PCR reads again in MiXCR, with one record for every CDR3 protein. The sample lists around 300,000 distinct CDR3 sequences; 10% to 15% were seen once. Sequenced material: blood. The origin of the receptors is a woman aged 25 to 45 with Graves' hyperthyroidism that later progressed to Graves' ophthalmopathy.

This clonotype was seen only a few times. The rearrangement uses TRBV7-2 and TRBJ1-3; a possible D gene is TRBD1 (6 bases). The CDR3 covers 18 residues. V lost 1 base and J 0 bases, leaving 16 bases between the germline ends. Germline CDR1 SGHTA, CDR2 FQGNSA. The CDR3 DNA sequence: TGTGCCAGCAGCTTAGGGCCCCTAGGGGGGAGCTCTGGAAACACCATATATTTT. It yields the protein CASSLGPLGGSSGNTIYF.

This clonotype was counted at least ten times. V gene TRBV27 combines with J gene TRBJ2-1, with TRBD1 identical over 10 bases. The junction had 10 bases not matched to a gene; V was cut back by 4 bases and J by 7 bases. In germline, CDR1 is MNHEY, CDR2 SMNVEV (reference sequence). This CDR3 comprises 16 residues. CDR3 loop: CASSSSGTGEMNEQFF. The CDR3 region has the DNA TGTGCCAGCAGTTCCTCCGGGACAGGGGAGATGAATGAGCAGTTCTTC.

This clonotype was seen at least ten times. This chain connects TRBV10-3 to TRBJ2-3, with 9 nucleotides matching TRBD2. Germline values: CDR1 ENHRY, CDR2 SYGVKD. Losses at the gene ends were 3 bases for V and 4 bases for J; bases not matched to a gene: 2. There are 14 residues in the CDR3. In DNA form, the CDR3 reads TGTGCCATCAGTGAACGACTAGCGGCAGATACGCAGTATTTT. Its translation is CAISERLAADTQYF.

This clonotype was counted ten times or more. The chain links TRBV28 to TRBJ2-3, with D perhaps TRBD1 or TRBD2 (6 bases each). Between the trimmed V and J ends, which lost 6 bases and 2 bases, there was a span of 21 bases. CDR3 length: 17 residues. Germline lookup yields CDR1 MDHEN and CDR2 SYDVKM. The CDR3 DNA reads as TGTGCCAGCAGCCTTCGTGAGGGGGACTTATTCACAGATACGCAGTATTTT. This sequence encodes CASSLREGDLFTDTQYF.

V and J are TRBV3-1 and TRBJ2-1; the match to TRBD1 covers 9 bases. The CDR3 contains 17 residues. CDR1 LGHDT and CDR2 YNNKEL come from the germline V gene (reference sequence). V lost 0 bases, J lost 5 bases, and 8 bases stayed unmatched. CDR3 sequence reads: CASSQDPRQGGNNEQFF. In DNA, the CDR3 is TGTGCCAGCAGCCAAGACCCCCGACAGGGGGGTAACAATGAGCAGTTCTTC.

At least ten counts were recorded for this clonotype. This chain joins TRBV11-2 and TRBJ2-7; 9 bases map to TRBD2. Germline V gene data show CDR1 as SGHAT and CDR2 as FQNNGV. CDR3 length: 15 residues. V gave up 0 bases and J gave up 3 bases; unmatched junction bases: 3. CDR3 in DNA: TGTGCCAGCAGCTTAGATATTAGCGGGAGCTACGAGCAGTACTTC. Translation: CASSLDISGSYEQYF.

Regarding this clonotype: The junction departs from germline at one end; a sequencing error may be responsible. This chain uses TRBV12-3 or TRBV12-4 with TRBJ1-6; 9 bases map to TRBD1. This CDR3 is built from 15 residues. CDR3 sequence: CASSLGDRENSALHF. CDR3 bases: TGTGCCAGCAGTTTAGGGGACAGGGAAAATTCAGCCCTCCACTTT.

This clonotype was observed many times. The chain joins TRBV11-2 to TRBJ2-7; either TRBD1 or TRBD2 may fit D (7 bases each). The CDR3 loop spans 15 amino acids. In germline, CDR1 is SGHAT, CDR2 FQNNGV. V dropped 1 base and J dropped 1 base, with 11 bases sitting between them. Here the CDR3 DNA reads TGTGCCAGCAGCTTAGGGGAGGGACAGTCCTACGAGCAGTACTTC. It specifies CASSLGEGQSYEQYF.

This clonotype was counted ten times or more. The V gene is TRBV11-1, the J gene TRBJ2-1; TRBD2 might be the D (6 bases). The V gene lost 5 bases and the J gene lost 7 bases, with 15 bases spanning the gap. The CDR3 has 14 residues. CDR1 and CDR2 from the germline V gene are SGHAT and FQDESV (reference sequence). CDR3 sequence reads: CASSQGRGRNEQFF. The CDR3 coding sequence is TGTGCCAGCAGCCAGGGACGGGGGAGGAATGAGCAGTTCTTC.

At least ten counts were recorded for this clonotype. The chain combines TRBV7-9 with TRBJ2-1, with D uncertain. V shed 2 bases and J shed 2 bases, with 10 bases lying between them. The CDR3 contains 15 residues. Per the germline V gene, CDR1 is SEHNR and CDR2 is FQNEAQ (reference sequence). The CDR3 loop is CASSLFTNTYNEQFF. The CDR3 nucleotides are TGTGCCAGCAGCTTATTCACTAACACCTACAATGAGCAGTTCTTC.

V is TRBV7-3 and J is TRBJ2-1, with 8 bases matching TRBD1. CDR1 is SGHTA and CDR2 is FQGTGA in the germline V gene. The length of the CDR3 is 16 residues. Losses at the gene ends were 0 bases for V and 6 bases for J; bases not matched to a gene: 7. This CDR3 is CASSLTRQGAINEQFF. CDR3 DNA: TGTGCCAGCAGCTTAACGAGGCAGGGGGCGATCAATGAGCAGTTCTTC.

Ten or more counts support this clonotype. The chain employs TRBV30 and TRBJ2-4; 9 nucleotides agree with TRBD1. Trimming cost V 2 bases and J 8 bases; bases outside gene matches: 7. The CDR3 sequence is 14 residues long. The germline gives CDR1 GTSNPN, CDR2 SVGIG (reference sequence). CDR3 in DNA: TGTGCCTGGAGTTTAGGACAGGGGTTGGACATTCAGTACTTC. As protein: CAWSLGQGLDIQYF.

There are a few counts of this clonotype. V usage is TRBV4-3 and J usage is TRBJ2-1; no clear D. Germline V gene sequence: CDR1 LGHNA, CDR2 YSLEER. Trimming pared 0 bases from V and 4 bases from J, leaving 10 bases between. The CDR3 has 15 amino acids. CDR3 DNA: TGCGCCAGCAGCCAAGACTCGGTCCCGTACAATGAGCAGTTCTTC. Its translation: CASSQDSVPYNEQFF.

In this sample, this clonotype turned up a few times. V and J are TRBV19 and TRBJ2-3; D is undetermined. CDR1 LNHDA and CDR2 SQIVND come from the germline V gene (reference sequence). V was cut by 2 bases and J by 0 bases, with 9 bases left in between. This CDR3 has 15 amino acids. This CDR3 is CASSITQYSTDTQYF. The DNA of the CDR3 is TGTGCCAGTAGTATAACACAGTATAGCACAGATACGCAGTATTTT.

At least ten counts were recorded for this clonotype. The chain recombines TRBV29-1 with TRBJ2-1; 11 nucleotides line up with TRBD2. Germline loops: CDR1 SQVTM, CDR2 ANQGSEA. The CDR3 consists of 12 residues. V lost 4 bases, J lost 9 bases, and 2 bases stayed unmatched. CDR3 sequence reads: CSVVLAGGEQFF. The DNA for the CDR3 is TGCAGCGTTGTTCTAGCGGGAGGTGAGCAGTTCTTC.

This clonotype came up a few times. J is TRBJ2-7 and V is TRBV4-1; D is undetermined. Trimming pared 5 bases from V and 3 bases from J, leaving 17 bases between. Germline V gene lookup returns CDR1 MGHRA and CDR2 YSYEKL. This CDR3 spans 15 amino acids. The CDR3 nucleotides are TGCGCCAGCAGCTCCCAAGGAACGGTAGACTACGAGCAGTACTTC. Its protein is CASSSQGTVDYEQYF.

Points on this clonotype: One end of the junction varies from germline; a read error may be responsible. This chain links TRBV4-1 with TRBJ1-2, with D uncertain. The CDR3 spans 10 residues. Germline V gives CDR1 MGHRA, CDR2 YSYEKL. As DNA, the CDR3 is TGTGCCAGCAGCCAAGAATGGTACACCTTC. It encodes CASSQEWYTF.

This clonotype was seen at least ten times. The V and J genes are TRBV20-1 and TRBJ2-5; unclear D gene. The V end lost 5 bases, the J end lost 2 bases, and 18 bases lay between the germline ends. Germline V lookup: CDR1 DFQATT, CDR2 SNEGSKA (reference sequence). The CDR3 length is 15 residues. The CDR3 DNA is TGCAGTGCTCCGGACGGGTACCGAGTTCAAGAGACCCAGTACTTC. It yields the protein CSAPDGYRVQETQYF.

This clonotype was counted many times. This chain links TRBV6-1 with TRBJ2-3, with 11 bases aligning to TRBD2. After removal of 5 bases from V and 0 bases from J, the junction contained 10 bases not matched to a gene. The CDR3 is made up of 18 amino acids. Germline V gene lookup returns CDR1 MNHNS and CDR2 SASEGT. Written as DNA, the CDR3 is TGTGCCAGCAGTTCCCTCGGACTAGCGGGTTCTAGCACAGATACGCAGTATTTT. Protein: CASSSLGLAGSSTDTQYF.

V and J are TRBV14 and TRBJ1-4; unclear D gene. The CDR3 runs 15 residues. Germline CDR1 and CDR2: SGHDN and FVKESK. With 1 base removed from V and 3 bases from J, the gap between germline ends came to 9 bases. CDR3: CASSQVNTPNEKLFF. For the CDR3, the DNA is TGTGCCAGCAGCCAAGTAAACACTCCTAATGAAAAACTGTTTTTT.

This clonotype was recorded many times. The rearrangement uses TRBV27 and TRBJ2-1; D is ambiguous. Between the trimmed V and J ends, which lost 7 bases and 0 bases, there was a span of 13 bases. The CDR3 sequence is 15 residues long. Germline V gene sequence: CDR1 MNHEY, CDR2 SMNVEV (reference sequence). The CDR3: CASTPWGSSYNEQFF. CDR3 nucleotide sequence: TGTGCCAGCACCCCGTGGGGAAGCTCCTACAATGAGCAGTTCTTC.

This clonotype has at least ten counts. V is TRBV10-3 and J is TRBJ2-3, with 8 bases identical to TRBD2. This CDR3 region has 17 residues. Losses at the gene ends were 10 bases for V and 6 bases for J; bases not matched to a gene: 21. Per the germline V gene, CDR1 is ENHRY and CDR2 is SYGVKD. The CDR3 here is CASSGTSVLKFTDTQYF. In DNA form, the CDR3 reads TGTGCCAGCTCCGGGACTAGTGTTTTAAAGTTTACTGATACGCAGTATTTT.

This clonotype was observed a few times. The rearrangement uses TRBV19 and TRBJ1-2; unclear D gene. The length of the CDR3 is 13 residues. Germline V lookup: CDR1 LNHDA, CDR2 SQIVND (reference sequence). V was clipped by 2 bases and J by 3 bases, with 7 bases between them. CDR3 region: CASSIKGYYGYTF. CDR3 bases: TGTGCCAGTAGTATAAAGGGATACTATGGCTACACCTTC.

This clonotype was recorded many times. The CDR3 DNA is TGCAGTGCGCCGATCTATGGGGCCCCCTCCTACGAGCAGTACTTC. This sequence encodes CSAPIYGAPSYEQYF. The chain uses TRBV20-1 and TRBJ2-7; a possible D gene is TRBD1 (5 bases). In germline, CDR1 is DFQATT, CDR2 SNEGSKA (reference sequence). V was trimmed by 6 bases and J by 0 bases, leaving 18 bases between them. CDR3 length: 15 residues.

This sequence joins TRBV7-9 and TRBJ2-1; D call uncertain. In germline, CDR1 is SEHNR, CDR2 FQNEAQ (reference sequence). The CDR3 has 12 amino acids. The V and J ends lost 3 bases and 10 bases respectively, with 10 bases between them. The CDR3 here is CASSLDLVEQFF. The CDR3 coding sequence is TGTGCCAGCAGCTTGGACCTTGTGGAGCAGTTCTTC. Complete variable domain (other parts from reference TRBV7-9 and TRBJ2-1): DTGVSQNPRHKITKRGQNVTFRCDPISEHNRLYWYRQTLGQGPEFLTYFQNEAQLEKSRLLSDRFSAERPKGSFSTLEIQRTEQGDSAMYLCASSLDLVEQFFGPGTRLTVL.

The chain recombines TRBV3-1 with TRBJ2-7; 7 bases agree with TRBD2. Looked up from germline, CDR1 is LGHDT and CDR2 is YNNKEL (reference sequence). The junction had 6 bases not matched to a gene; V was cut back by 0 bases and J by 1 base. The CDR3 contains 16 residues. CDR3: CASSQDRREGSYEQYF. DNA of the CDR3: TGTGCCAGCAGCCAAGATAGGAGGGAGGGTTCCTACGAGCAGTACTTC.

This clonotype has ten or more counts. Written as DNA, the CDR3 is TGTGCCAGCAGTGATTCTAGCGGGAGAGGATACAATGAGCAGTTCTTC. It specifies CASSDSSGRGYNEQFF. V gene TRBV2 combines with J gene TRBJ2-1; 10 bases are shared with TRBD2. Trimming removed 3 bases from V and 4 bases from J; junction bases left unmatched: 6. Germline assignment: CDR1 SNHLY and CDR2 FYNNEI. The CDR3 spans 16 residues.